A selection of T cell receptor beta chains follows, all from one sample in a study of cytomegalovirus exposure and HLA in healthy donors. The method was immunoSEQ multiplex PCR; TCRdb's version includes in-frame clones alone and lacks a portion of them. The data contain 100,000 to 150,000 clones, 77% of them singletons. The sample comprised PBMCs. The source of these receptors is a middle-aged woman in good health and CMV-seropositive. CDR3s include the opening cysteine and the closing phenylalanine or tryptophan. The order of the fields is D gene, clone size, J gene, V gene, CDR3 length, CDR3 DNA, CDR3 protein. D genes are given only for firm matches. Size is stated for part of the rows, as once, few or many counts, or as a class when the clone is expanded.

>.|.|TRBJ2-7|TRBV28|14
TGTGCCAGCAGTTTAGCGGGTAGCTCCTACGAGCAGTACTTC
CASSLAGSSYEQYF
>TRBD1|.|TRBJ2-5|TRBV5-1|15
TGCGCCAGCAGCTTGGCCGGGACAGGGGCCCGGACCCAGTACTTC
CASSLAGTGARTQYF
>.|once|TRBJ1-1|TRBV6-1|14
TGTGCCAGCAGTGCCACGGACAAGAACACTGAAGCTTTCTTT
CASSATDKNTEAFF
>TRBD2|.|TRBJ2-1|TRBV19|15
TGTGCCAGTAGTCAACCGGGACTAGCGGGAGGGGAGCAGTTCTTC
CASSQPGLAGGEQFF
>TRBD1|.|TRBJ1-4|TRBV29-1|13
TGCAGCGTTGAAGGGCAGGGGGAAGAAAAACTGTTTTTT
CSVEGQGEEKLFF
>.|.|TRBJ1-4|TRBV4-2|16
TGTGCCAGCAGCACCCGACAGGAGACCACTAATGAAAAACTGTTTTTT
CASSTRQETTNEKLFF
>.|once|TRBJ2-1|TRBV10-1|13
TGCGCCAGCAGTGAGGGACTATACAATGAGCAGTTCTTC
CASSEGLYNEQFF
>.|few|TRBJ2-7|TRBV10-3|13
TGTGCCTCCTCCGCAAGGGGAGGCTACGAGCAGTACTTC
CASSARGGYEQYF
>.|.|TRBJ2-2|TRBV11-2|15
TGTGCCAGCAGCTTAACTAGCAGAGCCACCGGGGAGCTGTTTTTT
CASSLTSRATGELFF
>TRBD1|.|TRBJ2-1|TRBV19|15
TGTGCCAGTAGTGTGACAGGGAGCTCCTACAATGAGCAGTTCTTC
CASSVTGSSYNEQFF
>.|.|TRBJ1-2|TRBV29-1|16
TGCAGCGTTGGCGAAGGTCGGGACACCGTATATGAGGGCTACACCTTC
CSVGEGRDTVYEGYTF
>TRBD2|.|TRBJ2-6|TRBV5-1|17
TGCGCCAGCAGCTCGACTAGCGGGAGGGCTGGGGCCAACGTCCTGACTTTC
CASSSTSGRAGANVLTF
>.|once|TRBJ2-6|TRBV27|18
TGTGCCAGCAGGGCAGCGGGCCCTGACTTCTCTGGGGCCAACGTCCTGACTTTC
CASRAAGPDFSGANVLTF
>TRBD2|many|TRBJ2-7|TRBV14|15
TGTGCCAGCAGCCCTAGTCCTAGCGGGGGCTACGAGCAGTACTTC
CASSPSPSGGYEQYF
>.|.|TRBJ1-4|TRBV29-1|13
TGCAGCGTTGAAAGACAGGTCGGAGAAAAACTGTTTTTT
CSVERQVGEKLFF
>TRBD2|.|TRBJ2-2|TRBV11-2|16
TGTGCCAGCAGCCTCGGGACTAGCGGGAGAACCGGGGAGCTGTTTTTT
CASSLGTSGRTGELFF
>.|.|TRBJ2-1|TRBV7-2|14
TGTGCCAGCAGCTTAGCACTTGAGGCGGGGTACGAGTTCTTC
CASSLALEAGYEFF
>.|.|TRBJ2-4|TRBV19|15
TGTGCCAGTAGTACGGGTGTTTATACCAAAAACATTCAGTACTTC
CASSTGVYTKNIQYF
>.|.|TRBJ2-1|TRBV13|12
TGTGCCAGCAGCTTAGTTACAGAGGAGCAGTTCTTC
CASSLVTEEQFF
>.|.|TRBJ2-2|TRBV5-1|14
TGCGCCAGCAGCTTGGAGACACCCTTCGGGGAGCTGTTTTTT
CASSLETPFGELFF
>TRBD1|.|TRBJ1-3|TRBV28|16
TGTGCCAGCAGCTCCTCCGACAGGGGGTATGGAAACACCATATATTTT
CASSSSDRGYGNTIYF
>TRBD1|.|TRBJ2-1|TRBV6-4|16
TGTGCCAGCAGTGCCGGGGACAGGGACTCCTACAATGAGCAGTTCTTC
CASSAGDRDSYNEQFF
>TRBD1|.|TRBJ2-1|TRBV6-5|15
TGTGCCAGCAGTCCCGAGGGGGCGGCGTACAATGAGCAGTTCTTC
CASSPEGAAYNEQFF
>TRBD1|.|TRBJ1-2|TRBV2|15
TGTGCCAGCAGCTTTATCGGACAGGCTGACTATGGCTACACCTTC
CASSFIGQADYGYTF
>.|few|TRBJ1-1|TRBV28|15
TGTGCCAGCAGTTTATTTGTAGGAGTATACACTGAAGCTTTCTTT
CASSLFVGVYTEAFF
>.|.|TRBJ1-1|TRBV6-1|11
TGTGCCAGCAGTTACAGGTTTGAAGCTTTCTTT
CASSYRFEAFF
>.|.|TRBJ2-3|TRBV27|14
TGTGCCAGCAGTTTCGAGCGACGGGGGGATACGCAGTATTTT
CASSFERRGDTQYF
>TRBD1|.|TRBJ2-7|TRBV2|16
TGTGCCAGCATCCCGGGACAGGGGGCGGGCCCCCCCGAGCAGTACTTC
CASIPGQGAGPPEQYF
>.|.|TRBJ2-3|TRBV5-1|14
TGCGCCAGCAGCTTGGGCGGGAGCACAGATACGCAGTATTTT
CASSLGGSTDTQYF
>TRBD1|.|TRBJ1-4|TRBV4-1|14
TGCGCCAGCAGAAAGACAGGGGGTAGTGAAAAACTGTTTTTT
CASRKTGGSEKLFF
>.|once|TRBJ2-3|TRBV5-1|12
TGCGCCAGCAGCTTGAGAGGGGATACGCAGTATTTT
CASSLRGDTQYF
>TRBD2|few|TRBJ2-7|TRBV4-2|15
TGTGCCAGCAGCCAAAGTCAACTAGCGGGAGACGAGCAGTACTTC
CASSQSQLAGDEQYF
>TRBD1|.|TRBJ1-5|TRBV28|15
TGTGCCAGCAGGCGGACAGGGGTAGAGGGTCAGCCCCAGCATTTT
CASRRTGVEGQPQHF
>.|.|TRBJ2-1|TRBV5-1|15
TGCGCCAGCAGCTTACAGGGGAGGTCGGTCAATGAGCAGTTCTTC
CASSLQGRSVNEQFF
>TRBD1|.|TRBJ2-5|TRBV9|15
TGTGCCAGCAGCGTAAGGGACAGGGTCGGGGAGACCCAGTACTTC
CASSVRDRVGETQYF
>TRBD2|.|TRBJ2-7|TRBV29-1|12
TGCAGCGGGGGAGCGGGAGTAGCCGAGCAGTACTTC
CSGGAGVAEQYF
>.|.|TRBJ1-4|TRBV28|14
TGTGCCAGCAGTTTTTGGCAGGGTGAGGAAAAACTGTTTTTT
CASSFWQGEEKLFF
>TRBD1|.|TRBJ1-4|TRBV7-3|15
TGTGCCAGCAGCCTGACAGGGGGCGCAGGAGAAAAACTGTTTTTT
CASSLTGGAGEKLFF
>TRBD1|once|TRBJ1-6|TRBV28|15
TGTGCCAGCAGTTTACTGGGACAGGGGGGATCACCCCTCCACTTT
CASSLLGQGGSPLHF
>.|.|TRBJ2-7|TRBV5-4|13
TGTGCCAGCAGCTTCGGTTCCCCCTACGAGCAGTACTTC
CASSFGSPYEQYF
>.|few|TRBJ2-1|TRBV4-1|14
TGCGCCAGCAGCCCACAGGGGAGGTACAATGAGCAGTTCTTC
CASSPQGRYNEQFF